This T cell receptor beta chain was sequenced during a study of T-cell reconstitution after alpha-beta-depleted transplantation in children. This clonotype was recorded at least ten times. Trimming left V 0 bases short and J 3 bases short, with 5 bases between. The CDR3 is made up of 13 amino acids. Germline loops: CDR1 SGHRS, CDR2 YFSETQ. Unique molecular identifiers tagged the TCRbeta library. TCRdb reanalysed the PCR reads using MiXCR and keeps one entry per CDR3 protein. The table lists 200,000 to 250,000 distinct CDR3 sequences, roughly 25% of them singletons. This receptor was obtained from a girl aged 2 to 10 with Fanconi anemia, due to receive a stem cell transplant. The rearrangement links TRBV5-1 to TRBJ2-3; D is undetermined. The sample in question was PBMCs, obtained before TCRalphabeta/CD19-depleted stem cell transplant. The CDR3 sequence: CASSLAGTDTQYF. The CDR3 nucleotides read TGCGCCAGCAGCTTGGCCGGGACAGATACGCAGTATTTT.